Sequencing of this TCR beta chain was carried out in a study of a mutant IDH1 vaccine in newly diagnosed glioma. The time point is: week 35, safety follow-up. Every vaccine dose comprised 300 ug of mutant IDH1 20-mer peptide plus topical imiquimod. CDR3 length: 12 residues. Germline V gene sequence: CDR1 LNHDA, CDR2 SQIVND (reference sequence). Trimming pared 7 bases from V and 7 bases from J, leaving 11 bases between. Sequenced by immunoSEQ multiplex PCR; TCRdb stores in-frame clones only, minus some. The profile shows approximately 47,000 clones, roughly 91% of them singletons. A word on this clone: Antigen specificity is unknown.

The specimen was PBMCs, collected from a glioma patient whose treatment included an IDH1 peptide vaccine. The receptor was derived from a woman aged 40-49 years with glioma. V and J are TRBV19 and TRBJ1-5; D is undetermined. The CDR3 loop is CASTYRGQPQHF. Written as DNA, the CDR3 is TGTGCCAGTACCTATAGAGGGCAGCCCCAGCATTTT.